These 5 T cell receptor beta chains originate from one sample sequenced in a study of cytomegalovirus exposure and HLA in healthy donors. The PCR employed 60 Vbeta primers together with 13 Jbeta primers. Clones were read by immunoSEQ multiplex PCR, and TCRdb kept only the in-frame ones, dropping some. Of 120,000 to 150,000 clones detected, around 84% appear once; the ten largest clones hold 2% to 3%. Sequencing was performed on PBMCs. All receptors come from a boy younger than 10 in good health and CMV-seronegative.

J is TRBJ2-1 and V is TRBV11-3; D is possibly TRBD2 (6 bases). The CDR3 totals 19 residues. V lost 5 bases and J 4 bases, leaving 27 bases between the germline ends. The germline CDR1 and CDR2 sequences are SGHNT and YENEEA. This CDR3 is CASSPTAGSVIGMYNEQFF. The CDR3, as DNA: TGTGCCAGCAGCCCTACTGCGGGATCCGTAATAGGGATGTACAATGAGCAGTTCTTC. Supplemented by reference TRBV11-3 and TRBJ2-1, the full variable domain reads EAGVVQSPRYKIIEKKQPVAFWCNPISGHNTLYWYLQNLGQGPELLIRYENEEAVDDSQLPKDRFSAERLKGVDSTLKIQPAELGDSAVYLCASSPTAGSVIGMYNEQFFGPGTRLTVL.

In this sample, this clone turned up a few times. CDR3 DNA sequence: TGTGCCAGCAGTCCGTTTACTAGCGCCTCCTACGAGCAGTACTTC. Its translation is CASSPFTSASYEQYF. The chain recombines TRBV27 with TRBJ2-7; 7 bases align to TRBD2. The CDR3 sequence is 15 residues long. Trimming removed 5 bases from V and 0 bases from J; junction bases left unmatched: 7. In germline, CDR1 is MNHEY, CDR2 SMNVEV (reference sequence).

A single count supports this clone. V is TRBV19 and J is TRBJ2-3; 9 bases are a match to TRBD2. This CDR3 region has 16 residues. V lost 3 bases, J lost 2 bases, and 6 bases stayed unmatched. In germline, CDR1 is LNHDA, CDR2 SQIVND (reference sequence). The CDR3 nucleotides read TGTGCCAGTAGTATCCTGGGACTAGCTATCACAGATACGCAGTATTTT. Protein product: CASSILGLAITDTQYF.

The chain has TRBV4-3 and TRBJ2-1; TRBD1 matches at 9 bases. The V segment lost 5 bases and the J segment 5 bases; nucleotides outside the gene matches: 7. The CDR3 is 15 residues long. Germline-derived CDR1 and CDR2 are LGHNA and YSLEER. CDR3 bases: TGCGCCAGCAGCAATCTCGGGACAGGGAACAATGAGCAGTTCTTC. As protein: CASSNLGTGNNEQFF.

This clone was picked up a small number of times. The rearrangement links TRBV4-1 to TRBJ2-7; the D gene is possibly TRBD2 (6 bases). Deletions cut 0 bases from V and 3 bases from J, with 18 bases between. The CDR3 extends over 17 amino acids. From germline, CDR1 is MGHRA and CDR2 YSYEKL. The CDR3 loop is CASSQDIRAGRNYEQYF. The CDR3 DNA is TGCGCCAGCAGCCAAGACATCCGGGCCGGGAGAAACTACGAGCAGTACTTC.